The 20 T cell receptor beta chains listed next were all sequenced from one sample in a study of beta chain features in type 1 diabetes. No antigen is known for these receptors. The study's findings and limits: Shorter TCRB CDR3s, moderately but significantly so, marked every one of the four CD4+ subsets in Type 1 diabetes patients.

The authors reverse transcribed all of the isolated RNA, so sequencing captured expressed TCRB transcripts. Generated by immunoSEQ multiplex PCR, the TCRdb table keeps only in-frame clones and is missing some. The sample includes about 68,000 clones, about 50% of them seen just once. Sample: central memory CD4+ T cells from blood. The receptors were sampled from a man aged 25-40 years with type 1 diabetes.

V usage is TRBV6-6 and J usage is TRBJ2-7, with a weak D call TRBD1 (5 bases). The CDR3 covers 14 residues. Germline V lookup: CDR1 MNHNY, CDR2 SVGAGI (reference sequence). V lost 5 bases and J 1 base, leaving 12 bases between the germline ends. The CDR3 reads CASSLSRQSYEQYF. In DNA form, the CDR3 reads TGTGCCAGCAGTCTCTCCCGACAGTCCTACGAGCAGTACTTC.

The chain employs TRBV5-6 and TRBJ2-7; 7 positions match TRBD2. J gave up 3 bases and V 4 bases, and 16 bases lay outside the gene matches. Germline CDR1 and CDR2: SGHDT and YYEEEE. This CDR3 region has 17 residues. In DNA, the CDR3 is TGTGCCAGCAGCCCGGGGTCCGGCGGGAGAGGGAACTACGAGCAGTACTTC. The encoded protein is CASSPGSGGRGNYEQYF.

This clone was seen a handful of times. The chain joins TRBV6-5 to TRBJ1-2; D is unresolved. Germline CDR1 reads MNHEY; CDR2 reads SVGAGI. V gave up 6 bases and J gave up 1 base, with 9 bases separating them. The CDR3 length is 13 residues. DNA for the CDR3: TGTGCCAGCAGCCAGACTAATAACTATGGCTACACCTTC. This sequence encodes CASSQTNNYGYTF.

This clone was recorded a few times. The chain links TRBV7-9 to TRBJ1-4; TRBD1 aligns across 7 bases. There are 15 residues in the CDR3. With 3 bases clipped from V and 4 bases from J, the junction kept 5 bases outside the gene matches. Germline V CDR1 and CDR2: SEHNR, FQNEAQ (reference sequence). DNA for the CDR3: TGTGCCAGCAGCTTGTTACAGGGGCTTAATGAAAAACTGTTTTTT. Translating gives CASSLLQGLNEKLFF. Using reference TRBV7-9 and TRBJ1-4 for the parts outside the CDR3, the full variable domain is DTGVSQNPRHKITKRGQNVTFRCDPISEHNRLYWYRQTLGQGPEFLTYFQNEAQLEKSRLLSDRFSAERPKGSFSTLEIQRTEQGDSAMYLCASSLLQGLNEKLFFGSGTQLSVL.

For the CDR3, the DNA is TGTGCCAGCAGTCGGAGCGGAACCTCCTACGAGCAGTACTTC. This gives the protein CASSRSGTSYEQYF. The rearrangement joins TRBV6-5 to TRBJ2-7; perhaps TRBD2 as D (5 bases). The germline gives CDR1 MNHEY, CDR2 SVGAGI. Trimming removed 5 bases at V and 0 bases at J, with 11 bases between. The CDR3 has 14 amino acids.

As DNA, the CDR3 is TGTGCCAGCAGCACACAGGAGGGCGAGCAGTACTTC. Translation gives CASSTQEGEQYF. V gene TRBV7-6 combines with J gene TRBJ2-7; D might be TRBD2 (6 bases). CDR3 length: 12 residues. V lost 5 bases, J lost 6 bases, and 11 bases lay in between. Germline V CDR1 and CDR2: SGHVS, FNYEAQ.

V is TRBV2 and J is TRBJ1-6, with D possibly being TRBD1 (6 bases). This CDR3 is 15 amino acids long. Germline V gives CDR1 SNHLY, CDR2 FYNNEI. Between the trimmed V and J ends, which lost 6 bases and 3 bases, there was a span of 12 bases. The CDR3: CASRPGQIYNSPLHF. The CDR3, as DNA: TGTGCCAGCAGGCCGGGACAAATCTATAATTCACCCCTCCACTTT.

Here the CDR3 DNA reads TGCGCCAGCAGCCAAGATATTGCCTACCCCGAGCAGTTCTTC. This codes for CASSQDIAYPEQFF. The genes are TRBV4-1 and TRBJ2-1; D is unresolved. Deletions cut 0 bases from V and 10 bases from J, with 13 bases between. Germline CDR1 reads MGHRA; CDR2 reads YSYEKL. The length of the CDR3 is 14 residues.

The gene calls are TRBV27 and TRBJ2-1; TRBD2 might be the D (6 bases). The V gene's germline CDR1 is MNHEY and CDR2 SMNVEV (reference sequence). The V and J ends lost 5 bases and 8 bases respectively, with 16 bases between them. The CDR3 is 14 amino acids. Written as DNA, the CDR3 is TGTGCCAGCAGTCTAAAAGTAGCGGTTTATGAGCAGTTCTTC. The encoded protein is CASSLKVAVYEQFF.

The rearrangement links TRBV29-1 to TRBJ1-2, with TRBD1 matching over 8 bases. The CDR3 runs 11 residues. Unmatched junction bases numbered 1, after V lost 6 bases and J lost 4 bases. In germline, CDR1 is SQVTM, CDR2 ANQGSEA. CDR3 amino acids: CSVGQVYGYTF. Here the CDR3 DNA reads TGCAGCGTGGGACAGGTCTATGGCTACACCTTC. Drawing the rest from reference TRBV29-1 and TRBJ1-2, the complete variable domain is SAVISQKPSRDICQRGTSLTIQCQVDSQVTMMFWYRQQPGQSLTLIATANQGSEATYESGFVIDKFPISRPNLTFSTLTVSNMSPEDSSIYLCSVGQVYGYTFGSGTRLTVV.

The chain joins TRBV7-2 to TRBJ1-1; a possible D gene is TRBD1 (6 bases). In germline, CDR1 is SGHTA, CDR2 FQGNSA. The CDR3 contains 14 residues. The V gene lost 0 bases and the J gene lost 3 bases, with 8 bases spanning the gap. The CDR3, as DNA: TGTGCCAGCAGCTTAGCGGGGGCGTACACTGAAGCTTTCTTT. It specifies CASSLAGAYTEAFF. Full variable domain (outside the CDR3, taken from reference TRBV7-2 and TRBJ1-1): GAGVSQSPSNKVTEKGKDVELRCDPISGHTALYWYRQSLGQGLEFLIYFQGNSAPDKSGLPSDRFSAERTGGSVSTLTIQRTQQEDSAVYLCASSLAGAYTEAFFGQGTRLTVV.

This clone has more than one count but fewer than ten. The chain uses TRBV30 and TRBJ1-5, with D possibly matching TRBD1 (5 bases). The germline CDR1 and CDR2 sequences are GTSNPN and SVGIG (reference sequence). The CDR3 runs 16 residues. Trimming stripped 2 bases from V and 5 bases from J, with 19 bases between. In DNA, the CDR3 is TGTGCCTGGAGTACGCTCCTCGGGGGTCCGGATCAGCCCCAGCATTTT. It yields the protein CAWSTLLGGPDQPQHF.

CDR3 in DNA: TGCAGCGGCAGGGTAGGCACTGAAGCTTTCTTT. This gives the protein CSGRVGTEAFF. This sequence joins TRBV29-1 and TRBJ1-1; D is perhaps TRBD1 (5 bases). Between the trimmed V and J ends, which lost 7 bases and 4 bases, there was a span of 10 bases. Germline-derived CDR1 and CDR2 are SQVTM and ANQGSEA. The CDR3 length is 11 residues.

This chain joins TRBV6-1 and TRBJ1-1; the match to TRBD1 covers 8 bases. This CDR3 is 15 amino acids long. The J segment lost 5 bases and the V segment lost 2 bases, leaving 7 bases of the junction unmatched. Per germline, CDR1 MNHNS and CDR2 SASEGT. The CDR3 DNA follows: TGTGCCAGCAGTGAACACGACAGGGGACAAACTGAAGCTTTCTTT. This gives the protein CASSEHDRGQTEAFF.

This clone appeared a few times. The genes are TRBV5-6 and TRBJ2-7, with 9 nucleotides matching TRBD1. J gave up 2 bases and V 2 bases, and 5 bases lay outside the gene matches. This CDR3 is built from 15 residues. Germline assignment: CDR1 SGHDT and CDR2 YYEEEE. This chain's CDR3 is CASSFTTGGAYEQYF. DNA of the CDR3: TGTGCCAGCAGCTTTACGACAGGGGGAGCCTACGAGCAGTACTTC.

Notes on this clone: At one of its ends the junction is not consistent with the germline gene, which may arise from a read error. The chain joins TRBV6-1 to TRBJ1-1; 9 bases agree with TRBD1. Looked up from germline, CDR1 is MNHNS and CDR2 is SASEGT. The CDR3 is 16 amino acids. The CDR3 reads CAISEPTPTGGTEAFF. The CDR3 DNA follows: TGTGCCATCAGTGAGCCGACCCCGACAGGGGGCACTGAAGCTTTCTTT.

This chain links TRBV7-9 with TRBJ2-5; D possibly corresponds to TRBD1 (6 bases). Germline V lookup: CDR1 SEHNR, CDR2 FQNEAQ (reference sequence). Trimming cost V 2 bases and J 5 bases, with 24 bases left between them. This CDR3 spans 18 amino acids. CDR3 in DNA: TGTGCCAGCAGCTTATTGAGTGGGTCACAGGGTAGACGGGAGACCCAGTACTTC. Translation: CASSLLSGSQGRRETQYF.

This chain links TRBV5-1 with TRBJ2-5; D unclear. Germline values: CDR1 SGHRS, CDR2 YFSETQ. V was shortened by 1 base and J by 5 bases, with 12 bases between the two germline ends. The CDR3 has 14 amino acids. In nucleotides, the CDR3 is TGCGCCAGCAGCTTGACCCAGGCTTCGGAGACCCAGTACTTC. Translated, it gives CASSLTQASETQYF.

This clone was counted a few times. The V call is TRBV25-1, the J call TRBJ1-1; 7 nucleotides agree with TRBD1. Germline CDR1 is MGHDK and CDR2 is SYGVNS. V lost 6 bases and J lost 0; bases outside the gene matches: 4. CDR3 size: 14 residues. CDR3 amino acids: CASRRQGMNTEAFF. DNA for the CDR3: TGTGCCAGCAGAAGACAGGGTATGAACACTGAAGCTTTCTTT.

CDR3 region: CASSRTDSNQPQHF. The CDR3, as DNA: TGTGCCAGCAGCCGCACAGATAGCAATCAGCCCCAGCATTTT. The chain carries TRBV4-2 and TRBJ1-5; no definite D call. Trimming pared 4 bases from V and 0 bases from J, leaving 7 bases between. The germline V gene has CDR1 LGHNA and CDR2 YNFKEQ. This CDR3 contains 14 residues.